This T cell receptor (beta chain) appears in the sequencing data of a study of blood T cell repertoires in COVID-19. Overall study: Spain, Italy and the United States supplied samples that represented acute and convalescent COVID-19. PBMCs, B-cell-depleted T cells, or T cells provided the cDNA or gDNA that made up the material.

Sequencing used immunoSEQ multiplex PCR; TCRdb keeps in-frame clones, though not all of them. The sample has around 210,000 clones; more than 65% are singletons. The germline V gene has CDR1 SNHLY and CDR2 FYNNEI. The CDR3 spans 14 residues. J lost 6 bases, V lost 4 bases, and 4 bases had no gene match. The chain links TRBV2 to TRBJ2-1; 9 nucleotides line up with TRBD1. Sequenced: peripheral blood. The receptor was derived from a human donor in a cohort sampled during active COVID-19. DNA of the CDR3: TGTGCCAGCAGTGCCTTGGACAGGGGCAATGAGCAGTTCTTC. Its translation is CASSALDRGNEQFF.